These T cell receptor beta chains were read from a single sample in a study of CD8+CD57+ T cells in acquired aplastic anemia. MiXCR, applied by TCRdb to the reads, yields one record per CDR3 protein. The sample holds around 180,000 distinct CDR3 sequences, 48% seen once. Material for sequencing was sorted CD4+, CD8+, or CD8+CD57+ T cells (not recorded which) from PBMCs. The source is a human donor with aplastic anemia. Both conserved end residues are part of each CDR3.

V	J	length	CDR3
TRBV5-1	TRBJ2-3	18	CASSRRPSGGVEADTQYF
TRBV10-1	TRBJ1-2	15	CASRGPATHFYGYTF
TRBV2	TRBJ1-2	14	CASSSRTGVGGYTF
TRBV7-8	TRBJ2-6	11	CASSLYDVLTF
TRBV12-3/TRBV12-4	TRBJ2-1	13	CASSLIGYNEQFF
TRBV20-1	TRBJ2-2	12	CSARDFEGGLFF
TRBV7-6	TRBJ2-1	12	CASSQSRYEQFF
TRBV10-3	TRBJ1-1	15	CATGTANPMNTEAFF
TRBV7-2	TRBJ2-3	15	CASSLLRGGPDTQYF
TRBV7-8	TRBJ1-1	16	CASSRAFDRAHTEAFF